A single sample gave rise to the 28 T cell receptor beta chains below, sequenced in a study of human T cells and chemical hapten exposure. Total RNA came from unfractionated whole blood. TCRdb independently ran MiXCR on the 5' RACE reads; one entry per CDR3 protein. The sample consists of tens of thousands of distinct CDR3 sequences, around 15% of them appearing once. These receptors originate from a female donor in good health.

This clonotype was seen ten or more times. This sequence joins TRBV2 and TRBJ1-1; TRBD1 aligns across 9 bases. Losses at the gene ends were 8 bases for V and 4 bases for J; bases not matched to a gene: 5. Germline V gene data show CDR1 as SNHLY and CDR2 as FYNNEI. The CDR3 runs 13 residues. Here the CDR3 DNA reads TGTGCCAGCTCGGGACAGGGCGGCACTGAAGCTTTCTTT. Encoded protein: CASSGQGGTEAFF.

The V call is TRBV3-1, the J call TRBJ1-1; a weak D match, TRBD1 (5 bases). Deletions cut 3 bases from V and 4 bases from J, with 12 bases between. The CDR3 contains 14 residues. Germline V gene sequence: CDR1 LGHDT, CDR2 YNNKEL (reference sequence). For the CDR3, the DNA is TGTGCCAGCAGCCAGAACACAGGTATCACTGAAGCTTTCTTT. It codes for CASSQNTGITEAFF.

The chain employs TRBV10-2 and TRBJ1-1, with TRBD1 as a possible D gene (6 bases). The CDR3 length is 12 residues. Germline CDR1 WSHSY, CDR2 SAAADI. Trimming shortened V by 10 bases and J by 1 base, and 10 bases separated the two germline ends. The CDR3 protein is CAIRTANTEAFF. The CDR3, as DNA: TGCGCCATACGGACAGCGAACACTGAAGCTTTCTTT.

This clonotype was counted a few times. The gene calls are TRBV13 and TRBJ2-7; 9 bases fit TRBD2. Unmatched junction bases numbered 1, after V lost 4 bases and J lost 0 bases. This CDR3 has 14 residues. The V gene's germline CDR1 is PRHDT and CDR2 FYEKMQ (reference sequence). CDR3 protein: CASSWGLASYEQYF. CDR3 nucleotide sequence: TGTGCCAGCAGCTGGGGACTAGCCTCCTACGAGCAGTACTTC. The full variable domain, with the rest looked up from reference TRBV13 and TRBJ2-7, is AAGVIQSPRHLIKEKRETATLKCYPIPRHDTVYWYQQGPGQDPQFLISFYEKMQSDKGSIPDRFSAQQFSDYHSELNMSSLELGDSALYFCASSWGLASYEQYFGPGTRLTVT.

This clonotype was observed a few times. The V call is TRBV7-2, the J call TRBJ2-4, with D unresolved. V lost 5 bases, J lost 0 bases, and 11 bases lay in between. The CDR3 extends over 15 amino acids. Per the germline V gene, CDR1 is SGHTA and CDR2 is FQGNSA. The CDR3, as DNA: TGTGCCAGCAGCCCGGACCGGTTAGCCAAAAACATTCAGTACTTC. It yields the protein CASSPDRLAKNIQYF.

Only a few counts were recorded for this clonotype. The V and J genes are TRBV3-1 and TRBJ1-4; TRBD1 is a possible D gene (6 bases). V lost 2 bases to trimming and J lost 8 bases, with 12 bases between them. CDR1 is LGHDT, CDR2 YNNKEL, per germline (reference sequence). CDR3 size: 14 residues. The CDR3 loop reads CASSQRGAREKLFF. The CDR3 DNA follows: TGTGCCAGCAGCCAAAGGGGGGCGAGGGAAAAACTGTTTTTT.

The genes are TRBV20-1 and TRBJ1-1, with D tentatively TRBD1 (6 bases). Trimming stripped 7 bases from V and 8 bases from J, with 23 bases between. Germline values: CDR1 DFQATT, CDR2 SNEGSKA (reference sequence). The CDR3 spans 14 residues. The CDR3 loop is CSVYPGGARPEAFF. In DNA form, the CDR3 reads TGCAGTGTCTACCCGGGGGGGGCGAGGCCCGAAGCTTTCTTT.

This clonotype was seen a few times. CDR3 loop: CASSQAGYGYTF. CDR3 nucleotide sequence: TGTGCCAGCAGCCAAGCGGGCTATGGCTACACCTTC. The gene calls are TRBV3-1 and TRBJ1-2; D unresolved. Germline V gene sequence: CDR1 LGHDT, CDR2 YNNKEL (reference sequence). The CDR3 contains 12 residues. V was pared by 1 base and J by 4 bases, with 4 bases between.

The chain employs TRBV20-1 and TRBJ2-7, with 7 bases lining up with TRBD1. Looked up from germline, CDR1 is DFQATT and CDR2 is SNEGSKA (reference sequence). The length of the CDR3 is 14 residues. V shed 3 bases, J shed 2 bases, and the junction held 7 bases outside the gene matches. The CDR3 sequence: CSARRGTEAYEQYF. In DNA, the CDR3 is TGCAGTGCTAGGAGGGGGACAGAAGCCTACGAGCAGTACTTC.

The chain uses TRBV6-2 or TRBV6-3 and TRBJ1-1, with 8 bases identical to TRBD1. V lost 2 bases, J lost 0 bases, and 5 bases stayed unmatched. This CDR3 region has 16 residues. Germline loops: CDR1 MNHEY, CDR2 SVGEGT. In DNA form, the CDR3 reads TGTGCCAGCAGTTACGGACAGGGACGGATGAACACTGAAGCTTTCTTT. Protein: CASSYGQGRMNTEAFF.

The sample holds a few counts of this clonotype. The CDR3 nucleotides read TGCAGCGCTGCCCCACAAGTAGGGGGCGGCTACACCTTC. This codes for CSAAPQVGGGYTF. This chain joins TRBV29-1 and TRBJ1-2; 7 nucleotides agree with TRBD1. V was clipped by 7 bases and J by 8 bases; unmatched bases: 13. This CDR3 spans 13 amino acids. Germline V gives CDR1 SQVTM, CDR2 ANQGSEA. Drawing the rest from reference TRBV29-1 and TRBJ1-2, the complete variable domain is SAVISQKPSRDICQRGTSLTIQCQVDSQVTMMFWYRQQPGQSLTLIATANQGSEATYESGFVIDKFPISRPNLTFSTLTVSNMSPEDSSIYLCSAAPQVGGGYTFGSGTRLTVV.

The chain recombines TRBV4-3 with TRBJ1-3; possibly TRBD1 for D (5 bases). This CDR3 has 19 residues. V was shortened by 0 bases and J by 6 bases, with 24 bases between the two germline ends. The germline V gene encodes CDR1 LGHNA and CDR2 YSLEER. CDR3 amino acids: CASSQDWGGLQGGENTIYF. Here the CDR3 DNA reads TGCGCCAGCAGCCAAGATTGGGGCGGCCTCCAGGGAGGAGAAAACACCATATATTTT.

CDR3 sequence reads: CASRVRGEETQYF. In DNA, the CDR3 is TGTGCCAGCAGAGTCAGGGGAGAAGAGACCCAGTACTTC. This sequence joins TRBV7-9 and TRBJ2-5; a weak D match, TRBD1 (6 bases). V lost 6 bases to trimming and J lost 3 bases, with 11 bases between them. The CDR3 totals 13 residues. Germline lookup yields CDR1 SEHNR and CDR2 FQNEAQ (reference sequence).

This clonotype showed up many times. The CDR3: CASSADSGGGSPLHF. CDR3 coding DNA: TGTGCCAGCAGCGCCGACTCCGGAGGGGGTTCACCCCTCCACTTT. The rearrangement links TRBV3-1 to TRBJ1-6; a weak D match, TRBD1 (6 bases). Germline lookup yields CDR1 LGHDT and CDR2 YNNKEL (reference sequence). There are 15 residues in the CDR3. The V and J ends lost 5 bases and 9 bases respectively, with 17 bases between them.

The sample holds a few counts of this clonotype. This chain uses TRBV10-3 with TRBJ1-1; the D is unclear. This CDR3 is built from 13 residues. Germline lookup yields CDR1 ENHRY and CDR2 SYGVKD. Trimming took off 7 bases at V and 4 bases at J, with 13 bases between the two ends. Here the CDR3 DNA reads TGTGCCATCACGTCCGGGATGAGCACTGAAGCTTTCTTT. Protein product: CAITSGMSTEAFF.

This clonotype was observed a handful of times. V usage is TRBV4-3 and J usage is TRBJ1-5, with D possibly being TRBD1 (5 bases). Germline CDR1 is LGHNA and CDR2 is YSLEER. V was shortened by 0 bases and J by 5 bases, with 17 bases between the two germline ends. CDR3 size: 17 residues. The CDR3 reads CASSQEALTPGHQPQHF. As DNA, the CDR3 is TGCGCCAGCAGCCAAGAAGCCTTGACCCCAGGGCATCAGCCCCAGCATTTT.

The rearrangement links TRBV7-2 to TRBJ1-3; D is ambiguous. CDR3 length equals 14 residues. V lost 2 bases and J lost 13, with 18 bases in between. CDR1 and CDR2 from the germline V gene are SGHTA and FQGNSA. CDR3 protein: CASSLKMREEKIYF. CDR3 coding DNA: TGTGCCAGCAGCTTAAAGATGCGGGAGGAAAAAATATATTTT.

The V call is TRBV28, the J call TRBJ2-7; no definite D call. Germline loops: CDR1 MDHEN, CDR2 SYDVKM. The CDR3 covers 15 residues. Trimming took 8 bases from V and 3 from J, leaving 20 bases between them. The CDR3 nucleotides read TGTGCCAGCTACCCCGCCTGGACCGCCGACTACGAGCAGTACTTC. Translation gives CASYPAWTADYEQYF.

The sample holds a few counts of this clonotype. J is TRBJ1-1 and V is TRBV29-1; the D is unclear. Germline assignment: CDR1 SQVTM and CDR2 ANQGSEA. The germline V and J ends were trimmed by 4 bases and 1 base, with 10 bases remaining between them. The CDR3 is 13 amino acids. The CDR3: CSVAETPNTEAFF. CDR3 in DNA: TGCAGCGTTGCGGAGACCCCGAACACTGAAGCTTTCTTT.

This rearrangement joins TRBV2 to TRBJ2-2; no definite D call. The CDR3 length is 13 residues. The germline V gene has CDR1 SNHLY and CDR2 FYNNEI. Trimming pared 2 bases from V and 8 bases from J, leaving 9 bases between. CDR3 DNA sequence: TGTGCCAGCAGTGAATACCTAACGGGGGAGCTGTTTTTT. This encodes CASSEYLTGELFF. Complete variable domain (other parts from reference TRBV2 and TRBJ2-2): EPEVTQTPSHQVTQMGQEVILRCVPISNHLYFYWYRQILGQKVEFLVSFYNNEISEKSEIFDDQFSVERPDGSNFTLKIRSTKLEDSAMYFCASSEYLTGELFFGEGSRLTVL.

J is TRBJ2-1 and V is TRBV30, with TRBD1 identical over 9 bases. V shed 1 base and J 0 bases; nucleotides not matched to a gene: 7. Germline lookup yields CDR1 GTSNPN and CDR2 SVGIG (reference sequence). This CDR3 region has 17 residues. This CDR3 reads CAWSGDRVESSYNEQFF. CDR3 DNA: TGTGCCTGGAGTGGGGACAGGGTGGAAAGCTCCTACAATGAGCAGTTCTTC.

This chain links TRBV7-2 with TRBJ2-3, with 12 nucleotides matching TRBD2. Trimming removed 6 bases from V and 1 base from J; junction bases left unmatched: 2. This CDR3 comprises 15 residues. The germline gives CDR1 SGHTA, CDR2 FQGNSA. In DNA, the CDR3 is TGTGCCAGCAGAAGGACTAGCGGGGGCACAGATACGCAGTATTTT. It encodes CASRRTSGGTDTQYF.

This chain connects TRBV5-1 to TRBJ2-5, with TRBD1 matching 9 bases. This CDR3 contains 14 residues. The ends lost 0 bases at V and 4 bases at J; junction bases unmatched: 1. Germline V CDR1 and CDR2: SGHRS, YFSETQ. Written as DNA, the CDR3 is TGCGCCAGCAGCTTGGGGACAGGGGTAGAGACCCAGTACTTC. Amino acids: CASSLGTGVETQYF.

This clonotype came up a few times. CDR3 residues: CASGQGSESSEQFF. CDR3 nucleotides: TGCGCCAGCGGACAGGGTAGCGAGAGCAGCGAGCAGTTCTTC. J is TRBJ2-1 and V is TRBV5-1; 8 bases line up with TRBD1. The CDR3 extends over 14 amino acids. Germline lookup yields CDR1 SGHRS and CDR2 YFSETQ. V shed 7 bases, J shed 10 bases, and the junction held 13 bases outside the gene matches.

The chain is built from TRBV7-9 and TRBJ1-6; D unresolved. Trimming left V 0 bases short and J 9 bases short, with 3 bases between. The CDR3 loop spans 12 amino acids. The germline gives CDR1 SEHNR, CDR2 FQNEAQ (reference sequence). CDR3 DNA: TGTGCCAGCAGCTTAGCGATTTCACCCCTCCACTTT. It encodes CASSLAISPLHF.

This clonotype occurred a few times. The chain has TRBV12-3 or TRBV12-4 and TRBJ1-1; D is possibly TRBD1 (5 bases). The CDR3 runs 14 residues. V dropped 1 base and J dropped 3 bases, with 9 bases sitting between them. Here the CDR3 reads CASSLGQGHTEAFF. The CDR3 bases are TGTGCCAGCAGTTTAGGGCAGGGCCACACTGAAGCTTTCTTT.

In its sample, this clonotype was seen a few times. The CDR3 DNA reads as TGTGCCAGCAGCCCGGGGGGCCCTAGCACAGATACGCAGTATTTT. Its protein is CASSPGGPSTDTQYF. This chain uses TRBV6-2 or TRBV6-3 with TRBJ2-3, with D possibly TRBD2 on 7 matching bases. This CDR3 region has 15 residues. The V gene lost 6 bases and the J gene lost 0 bases, with 13 bases spanning the gap. CDR1 and CDR2 from the germline V gene are MNHEY and SVGEGT.

This clonotype was seen more than once but under ten times. The chain uses TRBV6-6 and TRBJ2-1; TRBD1 aligns across 10 bases. V trimming: 6 bases; J trimming: 3 bases; junction bases outside the gene matches: 11. From germline, CDR1 is MNHNY and CDR2 SVGAGI (reference sequence). CDR3 length equals 17 residues. In DNA, the CDR3 is TGTGCCAGCAGAGGGATAGCGACAGGGGGCGGCTACAATGAGCAGTTCTTC. It yields the protein CASRGIATGGGYNEQFF.